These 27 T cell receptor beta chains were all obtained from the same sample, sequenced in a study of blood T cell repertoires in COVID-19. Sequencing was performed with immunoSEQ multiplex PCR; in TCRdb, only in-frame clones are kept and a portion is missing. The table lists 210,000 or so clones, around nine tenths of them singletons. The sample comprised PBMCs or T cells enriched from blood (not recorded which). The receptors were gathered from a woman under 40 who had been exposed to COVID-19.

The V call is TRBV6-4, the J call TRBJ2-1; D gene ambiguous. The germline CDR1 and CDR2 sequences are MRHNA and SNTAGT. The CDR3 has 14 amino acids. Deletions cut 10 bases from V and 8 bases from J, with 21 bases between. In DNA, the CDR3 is TGTGCCACCCCCTCTCGTGTGAGCAACTATGAGCAGTTCTTC. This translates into CATPSRVSNYEQFF.

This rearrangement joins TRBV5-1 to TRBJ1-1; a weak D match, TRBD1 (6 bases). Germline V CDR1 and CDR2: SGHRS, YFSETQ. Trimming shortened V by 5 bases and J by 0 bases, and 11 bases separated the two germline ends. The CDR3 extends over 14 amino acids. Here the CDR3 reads CASRWEGVNTEAFF. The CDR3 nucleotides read TGCGCCAGCAGGTGGGAGGGGGTGAACACTGAAGCTTTCTTT.

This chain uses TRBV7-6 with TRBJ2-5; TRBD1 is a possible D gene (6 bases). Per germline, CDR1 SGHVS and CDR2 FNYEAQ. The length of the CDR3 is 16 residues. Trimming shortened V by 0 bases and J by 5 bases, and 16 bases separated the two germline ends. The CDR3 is CASSLAENGGGETQYF. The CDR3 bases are TGTGCCAGCAGCTTAGCGGAAAATGGGGGCGGGGAGACCCAGTACTTC.

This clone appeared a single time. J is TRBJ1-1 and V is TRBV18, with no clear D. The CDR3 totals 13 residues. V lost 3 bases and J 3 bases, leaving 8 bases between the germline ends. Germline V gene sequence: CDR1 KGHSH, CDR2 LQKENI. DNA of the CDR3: TGTGCCAGCTCACCTCCGAGGTACACTGAAGCTTTCTTT. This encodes CASSPPRYTEAFF. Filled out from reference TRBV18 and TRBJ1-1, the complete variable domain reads NAGVMQNPRHLVRRRGQEARLRCSPMKGHSHVYWYRQLPEEGLKFMVYLQKENIIDESGMPKERFSAEFPKEGPSILRIQQVVRGDSAAYFCASSPPRYTEAFFGQGTRLTVV.

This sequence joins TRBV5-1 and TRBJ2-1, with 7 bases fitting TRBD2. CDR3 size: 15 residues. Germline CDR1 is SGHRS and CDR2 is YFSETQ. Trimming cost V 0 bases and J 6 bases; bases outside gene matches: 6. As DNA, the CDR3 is TGCGCCAGCAGCTTGGCGGGCGGGAGCGGCAATGAGCAGTTCTTC. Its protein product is CASSLAGGSGNEQFF. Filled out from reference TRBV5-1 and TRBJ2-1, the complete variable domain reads KAGVTQTPRYLIKTRGQQVTLSCSPISGHRSVSWYQQTPGQGLQFLFEYFSETQRNKGNFPGRFSGRQFSNSRSEMNVSTLELGDSALYLCASSLAGGSGNEQFFGPGTRLTVL.

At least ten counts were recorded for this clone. In DNA, the CDR3 is TGTGCCAGCAGCCGGGACTGGAATCGCTATACGCAGTATTTT. It is translated as CASSRDWNRYTQYF. The chain is built from TRBV3-1 (or the pseudogene TRBV3-2) and TRBJ2-3; perhaps TRBD2 as D (6 bases). Trimming left V 4 bases short and J 7 bases short, with 15 bases between. The CDR3 is 14 amino acids. CDR1 is LGHDT and CDR2 is YNNKEL in the germline V gene (reference sequence).

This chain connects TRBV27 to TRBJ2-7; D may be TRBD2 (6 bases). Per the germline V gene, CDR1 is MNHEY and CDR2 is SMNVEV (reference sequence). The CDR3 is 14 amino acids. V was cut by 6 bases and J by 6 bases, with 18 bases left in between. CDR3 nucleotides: TGTGCCAGCAGGGGAGCGGGTCCCTACGGCGAGCAGTACTTC. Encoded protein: CASRGAGPYGEQYF.

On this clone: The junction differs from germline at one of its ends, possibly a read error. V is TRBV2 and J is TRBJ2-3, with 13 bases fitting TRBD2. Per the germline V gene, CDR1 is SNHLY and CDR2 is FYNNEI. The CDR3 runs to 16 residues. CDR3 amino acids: CTSRGGLAGVTDTQYF. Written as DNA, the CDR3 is TGTACCAGCAGAGGAGGACTAGCGGGGGTCACAGATACGCAGTATTTT.

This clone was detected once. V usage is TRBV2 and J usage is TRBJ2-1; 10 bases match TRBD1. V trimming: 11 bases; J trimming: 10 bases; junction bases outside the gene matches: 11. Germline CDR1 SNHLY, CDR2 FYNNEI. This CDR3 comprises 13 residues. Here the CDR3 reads CAGEGDRGEEQFF. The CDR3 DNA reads TGTGCCGGCGAGGGGGACAGGGGAGAGGAGCAGTTCTTC.

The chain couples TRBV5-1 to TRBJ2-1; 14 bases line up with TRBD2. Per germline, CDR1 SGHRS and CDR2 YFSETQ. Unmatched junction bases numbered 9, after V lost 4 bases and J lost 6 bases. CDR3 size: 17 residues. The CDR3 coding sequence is TGCGCCAGCAGCCCGGGACTAGCGGGAGTCATTATCAATGAGCAGTTCTTC. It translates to CASSPGLAGVIINEQFF.

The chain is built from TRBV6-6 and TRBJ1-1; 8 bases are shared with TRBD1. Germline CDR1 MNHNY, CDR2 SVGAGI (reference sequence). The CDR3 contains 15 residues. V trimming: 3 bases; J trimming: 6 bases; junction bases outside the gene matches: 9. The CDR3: CASSYLTGVGSEAFF. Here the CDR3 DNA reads TGTGCCAGCAGTTATCTGACAGGGGTGGGGTCTGAAGCTTTCTTT.

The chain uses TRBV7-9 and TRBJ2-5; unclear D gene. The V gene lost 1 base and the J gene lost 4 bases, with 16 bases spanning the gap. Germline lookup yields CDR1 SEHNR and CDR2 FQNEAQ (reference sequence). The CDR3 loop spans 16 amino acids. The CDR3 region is CASSLVVDLTGETQYF. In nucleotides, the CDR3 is TGTGCCAGCAGCTTAGTTGTTGACCTCACGGGAGAGACCCAGTACTTC.

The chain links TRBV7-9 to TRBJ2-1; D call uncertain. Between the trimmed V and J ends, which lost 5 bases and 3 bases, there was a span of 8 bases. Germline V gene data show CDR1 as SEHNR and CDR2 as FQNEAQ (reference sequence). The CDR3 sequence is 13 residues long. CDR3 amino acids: CASSLRIYNEQFF. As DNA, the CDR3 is TGTGCCAGCAGCCTTAGAATCTACAATGAGCAGTTCTTC. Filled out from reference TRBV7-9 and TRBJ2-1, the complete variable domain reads DTGVSQNPRHKITKRGQNVTFRCDPISEHNRLYWYRQTLGQGPEFLTYFQNEAQLEKSRLLSDRFSAERPKGSFSTLEIQRTEQGDSAMYLCASSLRIYNEQFFGPGTRLTVL.

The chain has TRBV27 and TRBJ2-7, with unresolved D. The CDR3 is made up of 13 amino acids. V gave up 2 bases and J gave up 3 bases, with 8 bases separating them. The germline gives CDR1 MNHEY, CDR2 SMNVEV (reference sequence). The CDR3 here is CASSLRPSYEQYF. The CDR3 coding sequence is TGTGCCAGCAGTTTACGTCCCAGCTACGAGCAGTACTTC.

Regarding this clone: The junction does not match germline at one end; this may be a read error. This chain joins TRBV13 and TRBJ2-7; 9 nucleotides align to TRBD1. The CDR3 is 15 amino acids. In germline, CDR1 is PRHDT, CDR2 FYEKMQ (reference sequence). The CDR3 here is CASSLGTGGGYEQYF. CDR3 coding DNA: TGTGCCAGCAGTTTAGGCACAGGGGGCGGTTACGAGCAGTACTTC.

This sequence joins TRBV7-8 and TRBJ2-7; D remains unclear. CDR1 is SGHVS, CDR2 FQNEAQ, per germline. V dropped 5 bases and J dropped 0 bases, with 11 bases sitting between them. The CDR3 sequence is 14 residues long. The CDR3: CASSLIVSSYEQYF. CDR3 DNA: TGTGCCAGCAGCCTAATCGTTTCCTCCTACGAGCAGTACTTC.

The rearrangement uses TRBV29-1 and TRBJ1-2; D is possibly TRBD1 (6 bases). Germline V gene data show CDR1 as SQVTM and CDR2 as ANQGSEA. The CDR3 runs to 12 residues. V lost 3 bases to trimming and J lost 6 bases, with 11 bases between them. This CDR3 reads CSVDDRRDGYTF. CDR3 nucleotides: TGCAGCGTTGACGACAGGCGGGATGGCTACACCTTC. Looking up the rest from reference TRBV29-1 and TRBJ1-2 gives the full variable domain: SAVISQKPSRDICQRGTSLTIQCQVDSQVTMMFWYRQQPGQSLTLIATANQGSEATYESGFVIDKFPISRPNLTFSTLTVSNMSPEDSSIYLCSVDDRRDGYTFGSGTRLTVV.

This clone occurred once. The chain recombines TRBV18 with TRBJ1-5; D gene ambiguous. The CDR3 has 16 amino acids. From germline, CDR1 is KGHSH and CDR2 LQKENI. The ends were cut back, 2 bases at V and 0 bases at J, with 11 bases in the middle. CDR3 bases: TGTGCCAGCTCACCATCGGGAGGGCATAGCAATCAGCCCCAGCATTTT. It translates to CASSPSGGHSNQPQHF. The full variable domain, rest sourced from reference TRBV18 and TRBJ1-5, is NAGVMQNPRHLVRRRGQEARLRCSPMKGHSHVYWYRQLPEEGLKFMVYLQKENIIDESGMPKERFSAEFPKEGPSILRIQQVVRGDSAAYFCASSPSGGHSNQPQHFGDGTRLSIL.

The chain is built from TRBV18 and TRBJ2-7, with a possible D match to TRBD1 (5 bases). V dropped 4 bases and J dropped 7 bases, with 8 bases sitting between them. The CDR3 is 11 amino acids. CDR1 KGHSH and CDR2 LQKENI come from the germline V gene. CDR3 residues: CASSRKGEQYF. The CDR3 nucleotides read TGTGCCAGCTCACGTAAGGGGGAGCAGTACTTC.

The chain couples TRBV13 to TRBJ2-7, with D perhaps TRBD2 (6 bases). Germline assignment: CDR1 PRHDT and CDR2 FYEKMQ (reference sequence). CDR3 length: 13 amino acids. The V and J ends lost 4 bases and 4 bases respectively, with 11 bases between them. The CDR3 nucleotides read TGTGCCAGCAGCTCCCGACTAGGGTACGAGCAGTACTTC. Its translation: CASSSRLGYEQYF.

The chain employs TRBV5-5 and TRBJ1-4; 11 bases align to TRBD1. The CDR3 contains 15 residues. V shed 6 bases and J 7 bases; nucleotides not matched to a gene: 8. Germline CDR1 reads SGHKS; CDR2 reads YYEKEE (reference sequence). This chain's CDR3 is CASINWDRGSEKLFF. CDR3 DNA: TGTGCCAGCATCAATTGGGACAGGGGGAGTGAAAAACTGTTTTTT.

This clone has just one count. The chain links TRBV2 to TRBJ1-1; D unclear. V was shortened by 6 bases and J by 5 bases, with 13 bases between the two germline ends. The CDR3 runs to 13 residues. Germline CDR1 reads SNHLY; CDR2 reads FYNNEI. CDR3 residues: CASSGERVTEAFF. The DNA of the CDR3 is TGTGCCAGCAGCGGGGAGAGGGTGACTGAAGCTTTCTTT. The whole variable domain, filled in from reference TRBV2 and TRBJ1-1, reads EPEVTQTPSHQVTQMGQEVILRCVPISNHLYFYWYRQILGQKVEFLVSFYNNEISEKSEIFDDQFSVERPDGSNFTLKIRSTKLEDSAMYFCASSGERVTEAFFGQGTRLTVV.

The CDR3 region has the DNA TGTGCCAGCAGTCGACTTTTGCTCTCCTACAATGAGCAGTTCTTC. Translation: CASSRLLLSYNEQFF. The chain carries TRBV28 and TRBJ2-1, with D uncertain. CDR3 length: 15 residues. Germline V CDR1 and CDR2: MDHEN, SYDVKM. Trimming removed 5 bases at V and 0 bases at J, with 11 bases between.

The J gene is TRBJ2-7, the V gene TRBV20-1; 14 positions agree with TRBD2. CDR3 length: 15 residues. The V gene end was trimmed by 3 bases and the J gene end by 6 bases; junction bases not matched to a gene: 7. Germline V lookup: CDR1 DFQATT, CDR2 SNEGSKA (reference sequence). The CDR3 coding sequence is TGCAGTGCTAGTGGACTAGCGGGAGGCCTGGGCGAGCAGTACTTC. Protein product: CSASGLAGGLGEQYF.

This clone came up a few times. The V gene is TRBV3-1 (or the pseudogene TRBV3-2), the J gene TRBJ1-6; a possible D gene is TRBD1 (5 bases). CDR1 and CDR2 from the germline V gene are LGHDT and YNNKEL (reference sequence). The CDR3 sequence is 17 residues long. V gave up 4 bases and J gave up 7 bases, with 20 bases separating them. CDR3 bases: TGTGCCAGCAGCCGAGACACGGGGGAGGTGGGGAATTCACCCCTCCACTTT. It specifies CASSRDTGEVGNSPLHF.

The CDR3 protein is CASSQKTQYF. CDR3 bases: TGTGCCAGCAGCCAGAAGACCCAGTACTTC. V and J are TRBV25-1 and TRBJ2-5; no reliable D call. With 6 bases removed from V and 6 bases from J, the gap between germline ends came to 5 bases. Per the germline V gene, CDR1 is MGHDK and CDR2 is SYGVNS. This CDR3 is 10 amino acids long.

The CDR3 loop is CASSRMGLADSSYEQYF. The CDR3 coding sequence is TGTGCCAGCAGCCGGATGGGACTAGCGGATAGCTCCTACGAGCAGTACTTC. The V gene is TRBV14, the J gene TRBJ2-7, with 11 bases aligning to TRBD2. V dropped 4 bases and J dropped 0; count of bases not matched to a gene: 8. There are 17 residues in the CDR3. The germline gives CDR1 SGHDN, CDR2 FVKESK.